This entry features one T cell receptor beta chain sequence. As processed by the authors: Reference gene primer amplification gave estimated nucleated cell counts. Sequencing was performed with immunoSEQ multiplex PCR; in TCRdb, only in-frame clones are kept and a portion is missing. V and J calls plus clone size are reproduced from that table; the DNA served to infer D and trimming. The profile covers approximately 300,000 clones, with 85% to 90% appearing a single time and about 0.8% taken by the ten largest. Germline V gives CDR1 MNHEY, CDR2 SVGAGI. The CDR3 runs to 16 residues. Germline trimming cut 0 bases from V and 2 bases from J; bases unmatched to any gene: 3. These data come from a study of blood T cell repertoires in COVID-19. Study-level information: Collection of acute and convalescent COVID-19 samples took place in the United States, Italy and Spain. T cells, B-cell-depleted T cells, or PBMCs provided the cDNA or gDNA that served as material.

This receptor was identified in a man aged 25-40 years with acute or convalescent COVID-19. The J gene is TRBJ1-4, the V gene TRBV6-5, with 7 nucleotides matching TRBD1. Sequenced input: peripheral blood. In DNA, the CDR3 is TGTGCCAGCAGTTACTCAAGGGGGCGCACTAATGAAAAACTGTTTTTT. Protein: CASSYSRGRTNEKLFF.